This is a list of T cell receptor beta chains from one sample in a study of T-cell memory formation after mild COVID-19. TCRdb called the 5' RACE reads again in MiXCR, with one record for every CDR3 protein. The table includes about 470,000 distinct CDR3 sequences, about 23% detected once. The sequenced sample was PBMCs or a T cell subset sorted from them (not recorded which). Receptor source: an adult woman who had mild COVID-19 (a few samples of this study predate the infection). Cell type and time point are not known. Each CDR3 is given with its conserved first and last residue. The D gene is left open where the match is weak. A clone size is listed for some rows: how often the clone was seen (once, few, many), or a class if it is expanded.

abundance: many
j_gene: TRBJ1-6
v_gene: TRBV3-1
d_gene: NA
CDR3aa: CASSQGNSPLHF
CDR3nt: TGTGCCAGCAGCCAAGGGAATTCACCCCTCCACTTT

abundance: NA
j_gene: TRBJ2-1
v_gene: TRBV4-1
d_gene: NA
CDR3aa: CASSQESRRASYNEQFF
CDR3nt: TGCGCCAGCAGCCAAGAATCCAGGCGGGCGTCCTACAATGAGCAGTTCTTC

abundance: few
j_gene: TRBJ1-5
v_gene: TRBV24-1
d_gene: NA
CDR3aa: CATSDSVGDQPQHF
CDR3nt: TGTGCCACCAGTGATTCGGTGGGGGACCAGCCCCAGCATTTT

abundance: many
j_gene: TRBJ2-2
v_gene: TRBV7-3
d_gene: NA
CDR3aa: CASSPTPGRLSNTGELFF
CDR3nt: TGTGCCAGCAGCCCCACCCCGGGTAGGCTGTCGAACACCGGGGAGCTGTTTTTT

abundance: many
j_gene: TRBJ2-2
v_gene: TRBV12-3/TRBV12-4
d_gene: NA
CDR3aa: CASSPHNTGELFF
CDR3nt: TGTGCCAGCAGTCCCCACAACACCGGGGAGCTGTTTTTT

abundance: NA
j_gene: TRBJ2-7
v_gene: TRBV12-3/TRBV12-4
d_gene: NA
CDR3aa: CASSPAPELTYEQYF
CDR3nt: TGTGCCAGCAGCCCCGCCCCGGAGTTGACCTACGAGCAGTACTTC

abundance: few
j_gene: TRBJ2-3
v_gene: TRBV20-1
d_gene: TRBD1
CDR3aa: CSALAQGFTDTQYF
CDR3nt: TGCAGTGCCTTGGCACAGGGGTTCACAGATACGCAGTATTTT

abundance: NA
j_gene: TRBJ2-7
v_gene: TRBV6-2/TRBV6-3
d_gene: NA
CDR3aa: CASSYSRFHEQYF
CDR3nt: TGTGCCAGCAGTTACTCGAGATTCCACGAGCAGTACTTC

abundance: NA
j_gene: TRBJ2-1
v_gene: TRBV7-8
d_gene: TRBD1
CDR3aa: CASSWTGTGWFSGADNEQFF
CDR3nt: TGTGCCAGCAGCTGGACCGGGACAGGGTGGTTTAGTGGTGCTGACAATGAGCAGTTCTTC

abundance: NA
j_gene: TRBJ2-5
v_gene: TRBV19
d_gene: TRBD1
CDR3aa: CASSMAGQGSGETQYF
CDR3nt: TGTGCCAGTAGTATGGCGGGACAGGGGTCGGGGGAGACCCAGTACTTC

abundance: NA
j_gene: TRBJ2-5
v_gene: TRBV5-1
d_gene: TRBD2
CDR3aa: CASSSGLAEETQYF
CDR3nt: TGCGCCAGCAGCTCGGGACTAGCGGAAGAGACCCAGTACTTC

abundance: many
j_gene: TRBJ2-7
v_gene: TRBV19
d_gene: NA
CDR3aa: CASSLGVNYEQYF
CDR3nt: TGTGCCAGTAGTTTGGGGGTCAACTACGAGCAGTACTTC

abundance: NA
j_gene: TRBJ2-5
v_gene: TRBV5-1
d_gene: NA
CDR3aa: CASSGDGALQETQYF
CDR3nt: TGCGCCAGCAGCGGAGACGGGGCACTACAAGAGACCCAGTACTTC

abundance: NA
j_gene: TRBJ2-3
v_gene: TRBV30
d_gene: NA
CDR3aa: CAWSVAGSSTDTQYF
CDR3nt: TGTGCCTGGAGTGTAGCCGGGTCTAGCACAGATACGCAGTATTTT

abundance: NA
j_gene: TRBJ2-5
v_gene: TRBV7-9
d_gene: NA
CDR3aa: CASSWAGYQETQYF
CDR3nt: TGTGCCAGCAGCTGGGCAGGATACCAAGAGACCCAGTACTTC

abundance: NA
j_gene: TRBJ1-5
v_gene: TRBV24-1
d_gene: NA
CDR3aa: CATSEAGQMFNQPQHF
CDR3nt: TGTGCCACCAGTGAGGCAGGGCAGATGTTCAATCAGCCCCAGCATTTT

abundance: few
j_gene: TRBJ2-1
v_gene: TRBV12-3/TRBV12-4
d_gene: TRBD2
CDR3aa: CASSPEGLAGGPSYNEQFF
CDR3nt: TGTGCCAGCAGCCCCGAAGGGCTAGCGGGGGGACCCTCCTACAATGAGCAGTTCTTC

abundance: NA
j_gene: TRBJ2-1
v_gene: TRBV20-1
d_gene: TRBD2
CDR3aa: CSARSLAGGKSSYNEQFF
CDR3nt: TGCAGTGCTAGAAGTCTAGCGGGGGGCAAGAGCTCCTACAATGAGCAGTTCTTC

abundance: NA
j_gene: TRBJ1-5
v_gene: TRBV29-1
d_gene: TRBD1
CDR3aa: CSVERDRGQPQHF
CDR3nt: TGCAGCGTCGAAAGGGACAGGGGTCAGCCCCAGCATTTT

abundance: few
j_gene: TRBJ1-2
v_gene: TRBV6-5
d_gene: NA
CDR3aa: CASSPGSNYGYTF
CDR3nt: TGTGCCAGCAGCCCCGGGTCCAACTATGGCTACACCTTC

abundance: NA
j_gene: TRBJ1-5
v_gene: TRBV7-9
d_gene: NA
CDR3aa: CASSLARQPQHF
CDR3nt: TGTGCCAGCAGCTTAGCTCGACAGCCCCAGCATTTT

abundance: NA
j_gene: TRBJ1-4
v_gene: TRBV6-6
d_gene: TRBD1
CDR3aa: CASSYPGQGGTNEKLFF
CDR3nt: TGTGCCAGCAGTTACCCCGGACAGGGAGGAACTAATGAAAAACTGTTTTTT

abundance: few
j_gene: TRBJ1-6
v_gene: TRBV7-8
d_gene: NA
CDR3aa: CASSLSSSTLHF
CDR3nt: TGTGCCAGCAGCTTATCGTCTTCCACCCTCCACTTT

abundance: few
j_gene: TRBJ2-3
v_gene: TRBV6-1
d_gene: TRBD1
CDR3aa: CASNQDRGTATDTQYF
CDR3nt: TGTGCCAGCAACCAGGACAGGGGAACCGCGACAGATACGCAGTATTTT

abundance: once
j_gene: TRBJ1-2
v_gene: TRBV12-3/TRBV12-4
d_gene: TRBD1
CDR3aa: CASSPDRVHGYTF
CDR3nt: TGTGCCAGCAGTCCGGACAGGGTCCATGGCTACACCTTC

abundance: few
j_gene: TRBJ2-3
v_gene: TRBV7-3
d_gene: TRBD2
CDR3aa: CASSRKSTPSAGRDTQYF
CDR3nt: TGTGCCAGCAGCCGCAAAAGCACCCCGTCAGCGGGGAGAGATACGCAGTATTTT

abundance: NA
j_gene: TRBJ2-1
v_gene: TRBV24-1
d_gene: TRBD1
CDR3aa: CATSLRGHEQFF
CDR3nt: TGTGCCACCAGCTTGAGGGGGCATGAGCAGTTCTTC

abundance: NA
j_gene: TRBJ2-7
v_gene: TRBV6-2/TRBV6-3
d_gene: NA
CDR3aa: CASMGDMESYEQYF
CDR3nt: TGTGCCAGCATGGGGGACATGGAATCCTACGAGCAGTACTTC

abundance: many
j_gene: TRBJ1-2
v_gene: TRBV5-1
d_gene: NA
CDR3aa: CASSLRSAEAGYGYTF
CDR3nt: TGCGCCAGCAGCTTGCGGTCAGCCGAGGCGGGGTATGGCTACACCTTC

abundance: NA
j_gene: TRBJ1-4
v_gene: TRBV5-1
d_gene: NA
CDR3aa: CASSLGRDEKLFF
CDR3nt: TGCGCCAGCAGCTTGGGCAGGGATGAAAAACTGTTTTTT

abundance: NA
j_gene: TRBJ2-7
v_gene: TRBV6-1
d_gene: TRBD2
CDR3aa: CASRDLAGGLFPYEQYF
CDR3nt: TGTGCCAGCAGAGACCTAGCGGGGGGGCTTTTCCCCTACGAGCAGTACTTC

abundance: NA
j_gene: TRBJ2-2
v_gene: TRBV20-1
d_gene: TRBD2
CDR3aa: CSAKRGTGELFF
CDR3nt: TGCAGTGCAAAGCGGGGTACCGGGGAGCTGTTTTTT

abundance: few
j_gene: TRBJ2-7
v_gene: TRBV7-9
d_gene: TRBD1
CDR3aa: CASSFYGTGELYEQYF
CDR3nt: TGTGCCAGCAGCTTCTACGGGACAGGAGAATTATACGAGCAGTACTTC

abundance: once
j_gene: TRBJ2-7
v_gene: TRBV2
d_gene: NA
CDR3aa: CASSGAGIDYEQYF
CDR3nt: TGTGCCAGCAGTGGGGCAGGTATAGACTACGAGCAGTACTTC

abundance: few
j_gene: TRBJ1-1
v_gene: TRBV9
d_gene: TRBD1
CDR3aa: CASSSRGGDSLAFF
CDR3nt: TGTGCCAGCAGCTCCCGAGGAGGGGACAGTTTAGCTTTCTTT

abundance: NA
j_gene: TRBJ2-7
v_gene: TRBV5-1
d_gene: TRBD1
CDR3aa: CASCGRDRGDEQYF
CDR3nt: TGCGCCAGTTGTGGACGGGACAGGGGGGACGAGCAGTACTTC

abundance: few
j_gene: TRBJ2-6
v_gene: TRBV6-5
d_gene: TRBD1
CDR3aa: CASSYRQTGWANVLTF
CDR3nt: TGTGCCAGCAGTTATCGGCAGACAGGGTGGGCCAACGTCCTGACTTTC

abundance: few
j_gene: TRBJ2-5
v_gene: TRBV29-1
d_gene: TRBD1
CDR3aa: CSVDPETGTQETQYF
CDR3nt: TGCAGCGTTGACCCGGAGACAGGGACCCAAGAGACCCAGTACTTC

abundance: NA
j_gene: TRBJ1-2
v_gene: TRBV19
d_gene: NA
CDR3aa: CASSPTWKLGNYGYTF
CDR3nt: TGTGCCAGTAGTCCCACGTGGAAATTGGGCAACTATGGCTACACCTTC

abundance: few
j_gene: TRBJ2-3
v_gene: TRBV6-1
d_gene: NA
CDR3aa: CASTGDDTQYF
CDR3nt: TGTGCCAGCACGGGGGACGATACGCAGTATTTT

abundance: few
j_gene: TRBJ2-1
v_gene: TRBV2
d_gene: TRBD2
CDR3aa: CASQTSGSVDEQFF
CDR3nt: TGTGCCAGTCAGACTAGCGGGAGCGTCGATGAGCAGTTCTTC

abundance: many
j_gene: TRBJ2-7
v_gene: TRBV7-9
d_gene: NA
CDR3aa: CASSLGGNSYEQYF
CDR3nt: TGTGCCAGCAGCTTGGGTGGAAACTCCTACGAGCAGTACTTC

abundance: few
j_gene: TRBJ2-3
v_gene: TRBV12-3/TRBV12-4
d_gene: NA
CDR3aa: CASSLALLAPRDTDTQYF
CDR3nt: TGTGCCAGCAGTTTAGCCCTGCTAGCTCCGCGGGACACAGATACGCAGTATTTT

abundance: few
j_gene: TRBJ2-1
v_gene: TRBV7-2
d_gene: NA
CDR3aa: CASSLVGQKGHEQFF
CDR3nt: TGTGCCAGCAGCTTAGTAGGTCAAAAAGGCCATGAGCAGTTCTTC

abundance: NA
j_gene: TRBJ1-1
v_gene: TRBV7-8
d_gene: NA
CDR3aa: CASSLAQAGSFYTEAFF
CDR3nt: TGTGCCAGCAGCTTAGCGCAGGCAGGGTCGTTTTACACTGAAGCTTTCTTT

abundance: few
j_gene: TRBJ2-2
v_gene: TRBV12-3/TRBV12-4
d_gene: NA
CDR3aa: CASSPWDRGGELFF
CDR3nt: TGTGCCAGCAGTCCTTGGGATAGGGGCGGGGAGCTGTTTTTT

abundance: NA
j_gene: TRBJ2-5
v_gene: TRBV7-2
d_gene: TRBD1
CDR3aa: CASSRQGGRETQYF
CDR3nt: TGTGCCAGCAGCCGACAGGGTGGGAGAGAGACCCAGTACTTC

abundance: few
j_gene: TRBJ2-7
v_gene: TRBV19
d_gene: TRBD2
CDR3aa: CASSKLLAGFYEQYF
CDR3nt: TGTGCCAGTAGTAAGCTTCTAGCGGGGTTCTACGAGCAGTACTTC

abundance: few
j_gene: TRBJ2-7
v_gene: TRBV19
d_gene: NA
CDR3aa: CASSMAERSYEQYF
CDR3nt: TGTGCCAGTAGTATGGCGGAGCGCTCCTACGAGCAGTACTTC

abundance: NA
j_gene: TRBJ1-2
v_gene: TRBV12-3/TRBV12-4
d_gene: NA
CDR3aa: CASGNGRAEVYRYTF
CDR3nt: TGTGCCAGCGGCAACGGACGGGCCGAAGTCTATCGCTACACCTTC

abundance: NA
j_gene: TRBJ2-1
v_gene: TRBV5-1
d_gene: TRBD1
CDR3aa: CASSPPDRGNEQFF
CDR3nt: TGCGCCAGCAGCCCACCCGACAGGGGCAATGAGCAGTTCTTC

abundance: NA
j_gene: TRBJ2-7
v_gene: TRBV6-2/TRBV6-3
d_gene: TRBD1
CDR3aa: CASSSSRDSYEQYF
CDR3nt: TGTGCCAGCAGTTCTTCCCGGGACAGTTACGAGCAGTACTTC

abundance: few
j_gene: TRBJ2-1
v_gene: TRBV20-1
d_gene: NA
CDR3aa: CSATEGGGPTDEQFF
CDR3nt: TGCAGTGCTACCGAGGGCGGAGGACCTACGGATGAGCAGTTCTTC

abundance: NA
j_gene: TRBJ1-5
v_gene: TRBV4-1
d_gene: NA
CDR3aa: CASSQDWRQGRRQPQHF
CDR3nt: TGCGCCAGCAGCCAAGATTGGCGTCAGGGGCGTCGGCAGCCCCAGCATTTT